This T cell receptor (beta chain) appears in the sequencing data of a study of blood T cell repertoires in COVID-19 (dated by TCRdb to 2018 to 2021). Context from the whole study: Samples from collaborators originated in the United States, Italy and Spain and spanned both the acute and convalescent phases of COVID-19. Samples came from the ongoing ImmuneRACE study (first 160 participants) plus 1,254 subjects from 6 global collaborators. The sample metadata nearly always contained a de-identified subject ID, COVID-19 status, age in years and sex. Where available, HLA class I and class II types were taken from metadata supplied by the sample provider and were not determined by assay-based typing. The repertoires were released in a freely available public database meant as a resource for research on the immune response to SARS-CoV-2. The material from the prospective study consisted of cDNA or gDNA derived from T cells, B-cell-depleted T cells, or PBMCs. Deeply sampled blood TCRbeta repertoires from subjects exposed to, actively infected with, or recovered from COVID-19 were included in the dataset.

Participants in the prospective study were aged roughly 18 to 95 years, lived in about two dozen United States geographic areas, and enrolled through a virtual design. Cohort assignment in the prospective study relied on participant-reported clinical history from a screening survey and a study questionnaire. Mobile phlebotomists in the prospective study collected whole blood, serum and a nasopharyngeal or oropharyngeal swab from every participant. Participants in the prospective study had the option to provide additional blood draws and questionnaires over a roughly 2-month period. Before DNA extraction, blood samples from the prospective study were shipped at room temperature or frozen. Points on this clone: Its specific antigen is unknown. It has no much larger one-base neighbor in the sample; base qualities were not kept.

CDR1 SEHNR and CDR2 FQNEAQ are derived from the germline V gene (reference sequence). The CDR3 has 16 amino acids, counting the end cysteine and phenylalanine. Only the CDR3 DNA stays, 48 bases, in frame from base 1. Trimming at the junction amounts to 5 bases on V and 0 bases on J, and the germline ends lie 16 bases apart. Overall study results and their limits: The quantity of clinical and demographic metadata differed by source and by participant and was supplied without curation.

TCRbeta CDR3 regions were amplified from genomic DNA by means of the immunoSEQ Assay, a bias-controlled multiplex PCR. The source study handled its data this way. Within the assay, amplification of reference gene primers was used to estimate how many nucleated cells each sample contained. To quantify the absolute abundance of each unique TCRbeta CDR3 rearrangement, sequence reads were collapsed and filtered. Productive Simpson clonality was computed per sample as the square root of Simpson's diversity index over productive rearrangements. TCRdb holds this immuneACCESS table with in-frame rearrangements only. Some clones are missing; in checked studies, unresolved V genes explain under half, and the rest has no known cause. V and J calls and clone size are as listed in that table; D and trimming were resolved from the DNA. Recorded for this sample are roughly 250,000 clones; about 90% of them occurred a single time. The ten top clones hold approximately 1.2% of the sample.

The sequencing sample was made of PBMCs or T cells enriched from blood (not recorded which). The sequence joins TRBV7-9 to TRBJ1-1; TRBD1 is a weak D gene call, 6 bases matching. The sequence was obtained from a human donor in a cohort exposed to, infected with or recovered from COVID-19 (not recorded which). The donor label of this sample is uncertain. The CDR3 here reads CASSGSTGYMNTEAFF. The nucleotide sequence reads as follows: TGTGCCAGCAGCGGGTCGACAGGCTACATGAACACTGAAGCTTTCTTT. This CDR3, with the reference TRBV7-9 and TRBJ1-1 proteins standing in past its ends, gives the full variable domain DTGVSQNPRHKITKRGQNVTFRCDPISEHNRLYWYRQTLGQGPEFLTYFQNEAQLEKSRLLSDRFSAERPKGSFSTLEIQRTEQGDSAMYLCASSGSTGYMNTEAFFGQGTRLTVV.